The TCR beta chain described here comes from a study of cytomegalovirus exposure and HLA in healthy donors. The overall study: Some 85 million unique TCRs, all from HLA-typed donors, were included in an early release of the data. Regarding the study as a whole: The study listed approximately 160 cytomegalovirus-associated TCR beta chains. A later analysis revealed that TCR association rates differed between HLA loci, peaking at DRB1 and bottoming out at HLA-C.

The CDR3 spans 15 residues. Germline CDR1 reads SEHNR; CDR2 reads FQNEAQ (reference sequence). V gave up 1 base and J gave up 2 bases; unmatched junction bases: 4. Comments on this clone: Its target is unknown.

PCR was performed using 60 Vbeta and 13 Jbeta primers. Using immunoSEQ multiplex PCR, the repertoire was profiled, and TCRdb retains in-frame clones only, with some absent. Of 75,000 to 100,000 clones in the sample, approximately 72% were seen once. Sample: PBMCs. The clonotype comes from a woman between 65 and 79 years old in good health and CMV-seropositive. The rearrangement joins TRBV7-9 to TRBJ2-5; 7 bases agree with TRBD1. CDR3 coding DNA: TGTGCCAGCAGCTTAGGGGACAGTCGGCAAGAGACCCAGTACTTC. It encodes CASSLGDSRQETQYF.